This T cell receptor beta chain derives from a study of shared clonotypes between healthy human individuals. Germline V gene sequence: CDR1 MGHDK, CDR2 SYGVNS. The V end was cut by 6 bases, the J end by 1 base, with 6 bases between. The CDR3 loop spans 12 amino acids. The data were produced by immunoSEQ multiplex PCR, yet TCRdb's version contains in-frame clones alone and is incomplete. The sample shows some 2,000,000 clones, approximately 96% of them seen only once. The sequence was obtained from a man between 18 and 29 years old in good health. Specimen: naive CD4+ T cells sorted from blood. Subset specified: CD45RA+ positively selected. The chain links TRBV25-1 to TRBJ1-1; D not resolved. As DNA, the CDR3 is TGTGCCAGCAGACGGGGGAACACTGAAGCTTTCTTT. This translates into CASRRGNTEAFF.